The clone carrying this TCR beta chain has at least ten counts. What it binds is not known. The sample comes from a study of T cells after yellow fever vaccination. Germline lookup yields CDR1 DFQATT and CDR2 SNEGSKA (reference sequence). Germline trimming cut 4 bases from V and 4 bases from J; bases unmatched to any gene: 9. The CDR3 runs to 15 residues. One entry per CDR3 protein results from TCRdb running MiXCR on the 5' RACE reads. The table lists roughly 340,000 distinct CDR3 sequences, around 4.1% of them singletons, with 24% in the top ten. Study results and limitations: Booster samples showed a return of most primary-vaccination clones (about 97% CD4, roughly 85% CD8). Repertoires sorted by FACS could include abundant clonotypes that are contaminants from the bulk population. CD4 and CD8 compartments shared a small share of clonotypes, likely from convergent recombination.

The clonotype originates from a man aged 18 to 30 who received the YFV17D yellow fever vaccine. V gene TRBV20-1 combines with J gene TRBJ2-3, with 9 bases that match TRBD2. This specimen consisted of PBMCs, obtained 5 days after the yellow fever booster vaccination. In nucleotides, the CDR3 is TGCAGTGCTAAAATGGGCGGGGGGGCATCAGATACGCAGTATTTT. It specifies CSAKMGGGASDTQYF.